This is a list of T cell receptor beta chains from one sample in a study of blood T cell repertoires in COVID-19. Some clones are missing from TCRdb's copy, which holds only in-frame ones; the method was immunoSEQ multiplex PCR. This repertoire shows just over 350,000 clones, more than 75% found once; its top ten account for 2.5% to 3%. The specimen sequenced was PBMCs or T cells enriched from blood (not recorded which). These TCRs come from a woman in her 30s who had recovered from COVID-19. Each CDR3 is given with its conserved first and last residue. A D gene is named only where the DNA matches it firmly. Clone sizes are given selectively: once, few, many, or a class where the clone is expanded.

CDR3 protein: CASTPNRGAGTEAFF
CDR3 DNA: TGTGCCAGTACCCCGAACCGAGGGGCGGGGACTGAAGCTTTCTTT
D gene: -
V gene: TRBV19
clone size: -
J gene: TRBJ1-1
CDR3 length: 15

CDR3 protein: CASSLDLTGLAGLTYEQYF
CDR3 DNA: TGTGCCAGCAGCTTAGATCTCACGGGACTAGCGGGCCTTACCTACGAGCAGTACTTC
D gene: TRBD2
V gene: TRBV7-8
clone size: -
J gene: TRBJ2-7
CDR3 length: 19

CDR3 protein: CASSSVSRQPQHF
CDR3 DNA: TGTGCCAGCAGTTCAGTTTCCCGACAGCCCCAGCATTTT
D gene: -
V gene: TRBV6-5
clone size: -
J gene: TRBJ1-5
CDR3 length: 13

CDR3 protein: CASSLLLAGQETQYF
CDR3 DNA: TGCGCCAGCAGCTTGCTCCTAGCGGGCCAAGAGACCCAGTACTTC
D gene: TRBD2
V gene: TRBV5-1
clone size: -
J gene: TRBJ2-5
CDR3 length: 15

CDR3 protein: CASSFIQGFGELFF
CDR3 DNA: TGTGCCAGCAGTTTCATACAGGGTTTCGGGGAGCTGTTTTTT
D gene: -
V gene: TRBV5-6
clone size: -
J gene: TRBJ2-2
CDR3 length: 14

CDR3 protein: CASSLRLSKRRGYNEQFF
CDR3 DNA: TGTGCCAGCAGCTTACGGCTATCTAAACGGAGGGGATACAATGAGCAGTTCTTC
D gene: -
V gene: TRBV7-6
clone size: -
J gene: TRBJ2-1
CDR3 length: 18

CDR3 protein: CASSPEDRGFYEQYF
CDR3 DNA: TGCGCCAGCAGCCCCGAGGACAGGGGGTTCTACGAGCAGTACTTC
D gene: TRBD1
V gene: TRBV5-1
clone size: -
J gene: TRBJ2-7
CDR3 length: 15

CDR3 protein: CASSPTLDTQYF
CDR3 DNA: TGTGCCAGCAGTCCCACTCTTGATACGCAGTATTTT
D gene: -
V gene: TRBV12-3/TRBV12-4
clone size: -
J gene: TRBJ2-3
CDR3 length: 12

CDR3 protein: CASSLLLAGGPSTGELFF
CDR3 DNA: TGTGCCAGCAGCTTGCTCCTAGCGGGGGGGCCCAGCACCGGGGAGCTGTTTTTT
D gene: TRBD2
V gene: TRBV5-4
clone size: few
J gene: TRBJ2-2
CDR3 length: 18

CDR3 protein: CASSVGANEQFF
CDR3 DNA: TGTGCCAGCAGCGTAGGGGCCAATGAGCAGTTCTTC
D gene: -
V gene: TRBV9
clone size: -
J gene: TRBJ2-1
CDR3 length: 12

CDR3 protein: CASSIDREAQPQHF
CDR3 DNA: TGTGCCAGTAGTATAGACCGGGAGGCTCAGCCCCAGCATTTT
D gene: -
V gene: TRBV19
clone size: -
J gene: TRBJ1-5
CDR3 length: 14

CDR3 protein: CASSVTGGDTEAFF
CDR3 DNA: TGTGCCAGCAGTGTTACAGGGGGGGACACTGAAGCTTTCTTT
D gene: TRBD1
V gene: TRBV2
clone size: -
J gene: TRBJ1-1
CDR3 length: 14

CDR3 protein: CASSLARGGRLETQYF
CDR3 DNA: TGTGCCAGCAGCTTAGCGCGGGGCGGGAGATTGGAGACCCAGTACTTC
D gene: TRBD2
V gene: TRBV7-2
clone size: -
J gene: TRBJ2-5
CDR3 length: 16

CDR3 protein: CASSFSGTGGETQYF
CDR3 DNA: TGTGCCAGCAGCTTTTCCGGGACAGGGGGGGAGACCCAGTACTTC
D gene: TRBD1
V gene: TRBV11-2
clone size: -
J gene: TRBJ2-5
CDR3 length: 15

CDR3 protein: CASSSSLYNEQFF
CDR3 DNA: TGTGCCAGCAGCTCCTCCTTATACAATGAGCAGTTCTTC
D gene: -
V gene: TRBV4-2
clone size: once
J gene: TRBJ2-1
CDR3 length: 13

CDR3 protein: CASRPTGGISPLHF
CDR3 DNA: TGCGCCAGCAGACCGACAGGGGGTATATCACCCCTCCACTTT
D gene: TRBD1
V gene: TRBV5-1
clone size: -
J gene: TRBJ1-6
CDR3 length: 14

CDR3 protein: CASEVAGDNTDTQYF
CDR3 DNA: TGTGCCAGCGAGGTGGCGGGAGATAACACAGATACGCAGTATTTT
D gene: TRBD2
V gene: TRBV28
clone size: -
J gene: TRBJ2-3
CDR3 length: 15

CDR3 protein: CASSFGNENTGELFF
CDR3 DNA: TGTGCCAGCAGCTTCGGTAATGAGAACACCGGGGAGCTGTTTTTT
D gene: -
V gene: TRBV11-3
clone size: -
J gene: TRBJ2-2
CDR3 length: 15

CDR3 protein: CASSGGTGSSYNSPLHF
CDR3 DNA: TGCGCCAGCAGCGGGGGGACAGGGAGCTCCTATAATTCACCCCTCCACTTT
D gene: TRBD1
V gene: TRBV5-1
clone size: -
J gene: TRBJ1-6
CDR3 length: 17

CDR3 protein: CASSTLAGGPKDTQYF
CDR3 DNA: TGTGCCAGCTCAACTCTAGCGGGAGGGCCGAAAGATACGCAGTATTTT
D gene: TRBD2
V gene: TRBV18
clone size: -
J gene: TRBJ2-3
CDR3 length: 16

CDR3 protein: CASSHGGLPTYEQYF
CDR3 DNA: TGTGCCAGCAGCCACGGGGGTCTTCCCACCTACGAGCAGTACTTC
D gene: -
V gene: TRBV14
clone size: -
J gene: TRBJ2-7
CDR3 length: 15

CDR3 protein: CASREWTGRSNEQYF
CDR3 DNA: TGTGCCAGCAGAGAATGGACAGGGAGGTCGAACGAGCAGTACTTC
D gene: TRBD1
V gene: TRBV2
clone size: -
J gene: TRBJ2-7
CDR3 length: 15

CDR3 protein: CASSQSGNTDTQYF
CDR3 DNA: TGCGCCAGCAGCCAAAGCGGGAACACAGATACGCAGTATTTT
D gene: TRBD2
V gene: TRBV5-1
clone size: -
J gene: TRBJ2-3
CDR3 length: 14